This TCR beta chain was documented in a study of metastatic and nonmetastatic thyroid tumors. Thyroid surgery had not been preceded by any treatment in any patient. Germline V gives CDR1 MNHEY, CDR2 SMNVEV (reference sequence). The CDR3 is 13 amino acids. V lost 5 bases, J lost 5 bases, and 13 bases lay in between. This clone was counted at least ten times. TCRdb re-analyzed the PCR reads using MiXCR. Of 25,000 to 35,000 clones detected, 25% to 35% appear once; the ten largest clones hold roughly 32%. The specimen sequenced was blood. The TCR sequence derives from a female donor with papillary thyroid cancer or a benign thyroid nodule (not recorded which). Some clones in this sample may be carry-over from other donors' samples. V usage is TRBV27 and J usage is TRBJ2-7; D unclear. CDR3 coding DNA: TGTGCCAGCAGTGGCGATCTGAGTGACGAGCAGTACTTC. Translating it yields CASSGDLSDEQYF.